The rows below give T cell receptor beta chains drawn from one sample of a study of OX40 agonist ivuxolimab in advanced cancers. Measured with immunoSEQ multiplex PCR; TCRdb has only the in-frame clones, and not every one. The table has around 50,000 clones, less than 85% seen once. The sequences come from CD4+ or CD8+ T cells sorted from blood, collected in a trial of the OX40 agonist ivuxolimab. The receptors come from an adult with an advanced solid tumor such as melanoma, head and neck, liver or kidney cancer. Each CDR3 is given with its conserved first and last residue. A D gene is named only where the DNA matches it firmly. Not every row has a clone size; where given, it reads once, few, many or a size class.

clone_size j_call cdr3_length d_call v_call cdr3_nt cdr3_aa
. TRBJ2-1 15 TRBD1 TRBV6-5 TGTGCCAGCAGTAGAGACAGGGCACGGGGCAATGAGCAGTTCTTC CASSRDRARGNEQFF
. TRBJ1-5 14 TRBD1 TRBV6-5 TGTGCCAGCAGGTCGACAGGGGAACATCAGCCCCAGCATTTT CASRSTGEHQPQHF
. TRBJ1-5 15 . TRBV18 TGTGCCAGCTCACCACAAAGGGGCAGGGAGGGATCCCAGCATTTT CASSPQRGREGSQHF
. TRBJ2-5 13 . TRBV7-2 TGTGCCAGCAGCCCGGGACTCCAAGAGACCCAGTACTTC CASSPGLQETQYF
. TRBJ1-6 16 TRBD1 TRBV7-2 TGTGCCAGCAGCTTATACGGGGGACAGTTTAATTCACCCCTCCACTTT CASSLYGGQFNSPLHF
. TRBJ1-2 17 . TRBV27 TGTGCCAGCAGTTTATCGCCCCTAGGAGGGGGTTTTTATGGCTACACCTTC CASSLSPLGGGFYGYTF
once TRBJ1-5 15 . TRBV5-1 TGCGCCAGCAGCTTGGAAGGACAAGGACATCAGCCCCAGCATTTT CASSLEGQGHQPQHF
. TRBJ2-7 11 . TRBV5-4 TGTGCCAGCAGCTCCAACTACGAGCAGTACTTC CASSSNYEQYF
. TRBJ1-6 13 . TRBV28 TGTGCCAGCTCGATATCGGGTGCTTCACCCCTCCACTTT CASSISGASPLHF
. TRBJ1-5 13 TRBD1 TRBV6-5 TGTGCCAGTTGTCCTCAGGGGGAAGGACCCCAGCATTTT CASCPQGEGPQHF
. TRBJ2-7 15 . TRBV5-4 TGCGCCAGCAGCCAAGTTTCCGACAGCTCCTACGAGCAGTACTTC CASSQVSDSSYEQYF
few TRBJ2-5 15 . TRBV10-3 TGTGCCATCAGCGGAGGGGATGGCAGACAAGAGACCCAGTACTTC CAISGGDGRQETQYF
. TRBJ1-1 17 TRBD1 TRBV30 TGTGCCTGGACCTTCGGACAGGGACACACCAGGAACACTGAAGCTTTCTTT CAWTFGQGHTRNTEAFF
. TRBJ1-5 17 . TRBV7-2 TGTGCCAGCAGCTTAGAGGGTCGGAGTATGGGCAATCAGCCCCAGCATTTT CASSLEGRSMGNQPQHF
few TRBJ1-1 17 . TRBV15 TGTGCCACCAGCAGGGGACGTCCGGCGGGTATGAACACTGAAGCTTTCTTT CATSRGRPAGMNTEAFF
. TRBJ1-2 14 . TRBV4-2 TGTGCCAGCAGCCAAGATCGGGCAGGGGATGGCTACACCTTC CASSQDRAGDGYTF
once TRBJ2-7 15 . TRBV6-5 TGTGCCAGCACCCTATCACGGGGTGGAGGCTACGAGCAGTACTTC CASTLSRGGGYEQYF
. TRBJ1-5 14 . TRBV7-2 TGTGCCAGCGCTATGTCCGACAAATATCAGCCCCAGCATTTT CASAMSDKYQPQHF
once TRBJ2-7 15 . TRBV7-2 TGTGCCAGCAGCCCCCGGTCTAGCTCAACCCTAGAGCAGTACTTC CASSPRSSSTLEQYF
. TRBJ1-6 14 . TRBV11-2 TGTGCCAGCAGTGCTCCCGACAGTCTTTCACCCCTCCACTTT CASSAPDSLSPLHF
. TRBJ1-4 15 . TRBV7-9 TGTGCCAGCAAGATCTCGACAGCAACTAATGAAAAACTGTTTTTT CASKISTATNEKLFF
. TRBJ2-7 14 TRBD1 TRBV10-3 TGTGCCATCAGGGGGACAGGACTTGACTACGAGCAGTACTTC CAIRGTGLDYEQYF
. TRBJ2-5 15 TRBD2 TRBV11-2 TGTGCCAGCAGCCCCTTAGCGGGGCGCCTACTGACCCAGTACTTC CASSPLAGRLLTQYF
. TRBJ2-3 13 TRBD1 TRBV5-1 TGCGCCAGCAGCTTACTACAGGGGCCCACGCAGTATTTT CASSLLQGPTQYF
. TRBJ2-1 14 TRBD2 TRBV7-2 TGTGCCAGCAGCTTAAACGGGAGGGTGGATGAGCAGTTCTTC CASSLNGRVDEQFF
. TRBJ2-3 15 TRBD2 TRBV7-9 TGTGCCAGCAGCTTAAGCGGGGGACTCGTTATTACGCAGTATTTT CASSLSGGLVITQYF
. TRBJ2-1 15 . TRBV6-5 TGTGCCAGCAGTCCCCAAAAAAAGGGGTACAATGAGCAGTTCTTC CASSPQKKGYNEQFF
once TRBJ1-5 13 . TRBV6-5 TGTGCCAGCAGTTACGACAGGAGGCCGCCCCAGCATTTT CASSYDRRPPQHF
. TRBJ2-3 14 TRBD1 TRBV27 TGTGCCAGCAGTTTCGGGGACAGGGCCCATACGCAGTATTTT CASSFGDRAHTQYF
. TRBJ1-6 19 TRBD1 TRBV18 TGTGCCAGCTCATTACTGACAGGGGAGAAGGGCTCCTATAATTCACCCCTCCACTTT CASSLLTGEKGSYNSPLHF
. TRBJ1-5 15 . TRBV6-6 TGTGCCAGCAGTTACTCGAGGAGTAGCAATCAGCCCCAGCATTTT CASSYSRSSNQPQHF
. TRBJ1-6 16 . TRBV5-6 TGTGCCAGCAGCCTTAAGGCGGGAGTCTATAATTCACCCCTCCACTTT CASSLKAGVYNSPLHF
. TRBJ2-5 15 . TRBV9 TGTGCCAGCAGCGTAGTGGTAGGGGGAGGAGAGACCCAGTACTTC CASSVVVGGGETQYF
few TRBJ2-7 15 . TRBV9 TGTGCCAGCAGCGTAGATGGGATCGGGAGAAGCGAGCAGTACTTC CASSVDGIGRSEQYF
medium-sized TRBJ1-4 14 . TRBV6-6 TGTGCCAGCAAAACGGGGGGGAGAGATGAAAAACTGTTTTTT CASKTGGRDEKLFF
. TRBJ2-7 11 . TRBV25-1 TGTGCCAGCAGTGACCACAGCGGGCAGTACTTC CASSDHSGQYF
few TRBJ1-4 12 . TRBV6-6 TGTGCCAGCAGTCAGACAGGTGAAAAACTGTTTTTT CASSQTGEKLFF
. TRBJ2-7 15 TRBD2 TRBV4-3 TGCGCCAGCAGCCAGACTAGCGGGAGAGATTACGAGCAGTACTTC CASSQTSGRDYEQYF
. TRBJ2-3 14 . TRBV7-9 TGTGCCAGCACCACGGGAGTCCAGCGGTCTACGCAGTATTTT CASTTGVQRSTQYF
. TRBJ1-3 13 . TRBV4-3 TGCGCCAGCAGCCAAGGAACTGGAAACACCATATATTTT CASSQGTGNTIYF
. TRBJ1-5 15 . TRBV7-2 TGTGCCAGCAGCCCTGCGGTGGGGATCAATCAGCCCCAGCATTTT CASSPAVGINQPQHF
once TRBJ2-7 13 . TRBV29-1 TGCAGCGTTGAACCAGGGGGAGGCTACGAGCAGTACTTC CSVEPGGGYEQYF
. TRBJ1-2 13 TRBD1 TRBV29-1 TGCAGCGTCGCTCAGGACAGGATCTATGGCTACACCTTC CSVAQDRIYGYTF
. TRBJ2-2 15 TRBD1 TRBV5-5 TGTGCCAGCAGCCCACGGACAGGGGTGGCCGGGGAGCTGTTTTTT CASSPRTGVAGELFF
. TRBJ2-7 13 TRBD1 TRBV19 TGTGCCAGTAGCAGGACAGGGTCCCCCGAGCAGTACTTC CASSRTGSPEQYF
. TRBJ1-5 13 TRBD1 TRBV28 TGTGCCACGAGCGCAGGGGGGAATCAGCCCCAGCATTTT CATSAGGNQPQHF
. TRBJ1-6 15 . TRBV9 TGTGCCAGCAGCGTTCCAGGGGAATTTGATTCACCCCTCCACTTT CASSVPGEFDSPLHF
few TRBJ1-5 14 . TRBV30 TGTGCCTGGAGTGTACTTGGGGGATTGGAGCCCCAGCATTTT CAWSVLGGLEPQHF
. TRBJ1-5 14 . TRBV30 TGTGCCTGGAGTTTGATGGCAGGTAATCAGCCCCAGCATTTT CAWSLMAGNQPQHF
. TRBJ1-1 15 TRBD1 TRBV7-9 TGTGCCAGCAGCTTAGAACAGGGGGTCCCCACTGAAGCTTTCTTT CASSLEQGVPTEAFF
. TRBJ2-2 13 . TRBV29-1 TGCAGCGTTGATCCCGGGACCACCGGGGAGCTGTTTTTT CSVDPGTTGELFF
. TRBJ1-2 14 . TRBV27 TGTGCCAGCAGTCCAGGGGACCGCGGCTATGGCTACACCTTC CASSPGDRGYGYTF
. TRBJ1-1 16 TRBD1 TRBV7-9 TGTGCCAGCAGGCCAGACGACGGGACAGGGATCACTGAAGCTTTCTTT CASRPDDGTGITEAFF
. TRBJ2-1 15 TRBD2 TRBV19 TGTGCCAGTAGTATGGGGGGGAGCAGGGTCGATGAGCAGTTCTTC CASSMGGSRVDEQFF